These 18 T cell receptor beta chains were all obtained from the same sample, sequenced in a study of OX40 agonist ivuxolimab in advanced cancers. Measured with immunoSEQ multiplex PCR; TCRdb has only the in-frame clones, and not every one. The sample lists over 95,000 clones; approximately 95% were seen once. This specimen was CD4+ or CD8+ T cells sorted from blood, taken in a trial of the OX40 agonist ivuxolimab. These receptor sequences come from an adult with an advanced solid tumor such as melanoma, head and neck, liver or kidney cancer.

The chain employs TRBV19 and TRBJ2-2, with TRBD2 identical over 15 bases. CDR1 LNHDA and CDR2 SQIVND come from the germline V gene (reference sequence). After removal of 5 bases from V and 7 bases from J, the junction contained 8 bases not matched to a gene. The CDR3 extends over 17 amino acids. The CDR3 sequence is CASSEGLAGGLYGELFF. CDR3 in DNA: TGTGCCAGTAGTGAGGGACTAGCGGGAGGACTGTACGGGGAGCTGTTTTTT.

This sequence joins TRBV5-4 and TRBJ2-1, with 11 bases lining up with TRBD2. From germline, CDR1 is SGHNT and CDR2 YYREEE (reference sequence). V gave up 9 bases and J gave up 7 bases; unmatched junction bases: 6. The CDR3 loop spans 13 amino acids. CDR3 protein: CATGLAEGNEQFF. CDR3 DNA sequence: TGTGCCACGGGACTAGCGGAGGGGAATGAGCAGTTCTTC.

The J gene is TRBJ1-1, the V gene TRBV2; D unclear. This CDR3 spans 13 amino acids. Germline CDR1 SNHLY, CDR2 FYNNEI. DNA for the CDR3: TGTGCGAGTCTCGGGAGCATGAACACTGAAGCTTTCTTT. Protein: CASLGSMNTEAFF.

On this clone itself: The same CDR3 also results from other DNA sequences found in this sample. The gene calls are TRBV27 and TRBJ2-1; TRBD2 agrees at 7 bases. Looked up from germline, CDR1 is MNHEY and CDR2 is SMNVEV (reference sequence). With 8 bases clipped from V and 8 bases from J, the junction kept 6 bases outside the gene matches. The CDR3 contains 12 residues. CDR3 sequence: CASSLGGDEQFF. The DNA of the CDR3 is TGTGCCAGCTCCCTGGGGGGGGATGAGCAGTTCTTC.

The chain is built from TRBV6-6 and TRBJ2-7; D is undetermined. Trimming cost V 6 bases and J 6 bases, with 15 bases left between them. This CDR3 is built from 13 residues. Per germline, CDR1 MNHNY and CDR2 SVGAGI (reference sequence). Here the CDR3 reads CASSLVSEVEQYF. The CDR3 DNA reads as TGTGCCAGCAGCTTGGTTTCTGAGGTCGAGCAGTACTTC.

This clone has only one observation. The chain has TRBV7-9 and TRBJ2-3; no reliable D call. Germline V lookup: CDR1 SEHNR, CDR2 FQNEAQ (reference sequence). V was shortened by 5 bases and J by 0 bases, with 12 bases between the two germline ends. The CDR3 spans 15 residues. The CDR3 DNA reads TGTGCCAGCAGCCCATTAGGTGGGAGCACAGATACGCAGTATTTT. Its protein product is CASSPLGGSTDTQYF.

The chain links TRBV29-1 to TRBJ2-7; TRBD2 matches at 10 bases. The CDR3 has 15 amino acids. Unmatched junction bases numbered 8, after V lost 0 bases and J lost 6 bases. CDR1 and CDR2 (germline): SQVTM, ANQGSEA. Here the CDR3 reads CSVEDHSGGTGEQYF. The CDR3 DNA follows: TGCAGCGTTGAAGATCATAGCGGGGGGACGGGCGAGCAGTACTTC.

The chain combines TRBV7-3 with TRBJ1-5; TRBD1 matches at 11 bases. The V gene end was trimmed by 7 bases and the J gene end by 2 bases; junction bases not matched to a gene: 16. Germline CDR1 and CDR2: SGHTA and FQGTGA. The CDR3 has 19 residues. Written as DNA, the CDR3 is TGTGCCAGCACCGTCCCGGGGGACAGGGGGGGTCATGGCAATCAGCCCCAGCATTTT. This sequence encodes CASTVPGDRGGHGNQPQHF.

This clone appeared once. The chain links TRBV28 to TRBJ1-4; no firm D call. Trimming removed 5 bases from V and 7 bases from J, with 8 bases in between. CDR1 and CDR2 (germline): MDHEN, SYDVKM. This CDR3 is 12 amino acids long. DNA of the CDR3: TGTGCCAGCAGTCCCCCTGGTGAAAAACTGTTTTTT. This encodes CASSPPGEKLFF.

This clone showed up just once. This chain uses TRBV7-6 with TRBJ2-3, with 10 bases that match TRBD2. CDR1 and CDR2 (germline): SGHVS, FNYEAQ. The ends lost 2 bases at V and 3 bases at J; junction bases unmatched: 2. This CDR3 has 15 amino acids. CDR3 in DNA: TGTGCCAGCAGCTTATCTAGCGGGAGTACAGATACGCAGTATTTT. Its translation: CASSLSSGSTDTQYF.

The V call is TRBV28, the J call TRBJ2-7; TRBD1 agrees at 9 bases. Germline trimming cut 6 bases from V and 7 bases from J; bases unmatched to any gene: 7. The germline gives CDR1 MDHEN, CDR2 SYDVKM. The CDR3 runs to 13 residues. The CDR3 here is CASSLQGAGEQYF. CDR3 nucleotide sequence: TGTGCCAGCAGCCTACAGGGGGCTGGGGAGCAGTACTTC.

The rearrangement uses TRBV10-1 and TRBJ2-3, with 9 bases fitting TRBD1. The length of the CDR3 is 16 residues. Germline CDR1 is WNHNN and CDR2 is SYGVQD (reference sequence). V lost 0 bases to trimming and J lost 4 bases; unmatched junction nucleotides: 5. The CDR3 region is CASSESWDRDPDTQYF. CDR3 sequence (DNA): TGCGCCAGCAGTGAGTCGTGGGACAGGGATCCAGATACGCAGTATTTT.

The V gene is TRBV7-9, the J gene TRBJ1-1; D remains ambiguous. Per germline, CDR1 SEHNR and CDR2 FQNEAQ (reference sequence). This CDR3 has 14 amino acids. The V end was cut by 5 bases, the J end by 5 bases, with 15 bases between. The CDR3 region is CASSPPAGVTEAFF. The DNA of the CDR3 is TGTGCCAGCAGCCCCCCGGCGGGCGTGACTGAAGCTTTCTTT.

The chain links TRBV7-8 to TRBJ1-2; no clear D. The germline V gene encodes CDR1 SGHVS and CDR2 FQNEAQ. V gave up 0 bases and J gave up 3 bases, with 11 bases separating them. This CDR3 spans 15 amino acids. CDR3 protein: CASSLAGFVDYGYTF. In DNA form, the CDR3 reads TGTGCCAGCAGCTTAGCCGGGTTCGTGGACTATGGCTACACCTTC. Variable domain in full (rest from reference TRBV7-8 and TRBJ1-2): GAGVSQSPRYKVAKRGQDVALRCDPISGHVSLFWYQQALGQGPEFLTYFQNEAQLDKSGLPSDRFFAERPEGSVSTLKIQRTQQEDSAVYLCASSLAGFVDYGYTFGSGTRLTVV.

The chain has TRBV6-6 and TRBJ2-4; 7 bases agree with TRBD1. The CDR3 is 11 residues long. The germline CDR1 and CDR2 sequences are MNHNY and SVGAGI (reference sequence). V lost 4 bases to trimming and J lost 15 bases; unmatched junction nucleotides: 6. CDR3 DNA: TGTGCCAGCAGTTTGGGACAGCGTTGGTACTTC. The encoded protein is CASSLGQRWYF.

The chain has TRBV7-9 and TRBJ2-1; a weak D match, TRBD2 (5 bases). Per germline, CDR1 SEHNR and CDR2 FQNEAQ (reference sequence). CDR3 length: 15 amino acids. With 7 bases removed from V and 0 bases from J, the gap between germline ends came to 13 bases. The CDR3 DNA reads TGTGCCAGCACCCAGAGTGGGAGCTCCTACAATGAGCAGTTCTTC. Protein sequence: CASTQSGSSYNEQFF.

The gene calls are TRBV7-9 and TRBJ2-3; 7 bases map to TRBD2. Germline-derived CDR1 and CDR2 are SEHNR and FQNEAQ (reference sequence). The V segment lost 5 bases and the J segment 2 bases; nucleotides outside the gene matches: 4. The CDR3 has 14 amino acids. CDR3 sequence: CASSRLAPTDTQYF. CDR3 nucleotide sequence: TGTGCCAGCAGCCGACTAGCCCCCACAGATACGCAGTATTTT.

The chain is built from TRBV7-3 and TRBJ1-2, with TRBD1 matching 8 bases. V lost 0 bases, J lost 6 bases, and 12 bases stayed unmatched. CDR1 and CDR2 (germline): SGHTA, FQGTGA. CDR3 length: 17 amino acids. The CDR3 loop reads CASSLTHGTGGTHGYTF. The DNA of the CDR3 is TGTGCCAGCAGCTTAACGCACGGAACAGGGGGAACCCATGGCTACACCTTC.